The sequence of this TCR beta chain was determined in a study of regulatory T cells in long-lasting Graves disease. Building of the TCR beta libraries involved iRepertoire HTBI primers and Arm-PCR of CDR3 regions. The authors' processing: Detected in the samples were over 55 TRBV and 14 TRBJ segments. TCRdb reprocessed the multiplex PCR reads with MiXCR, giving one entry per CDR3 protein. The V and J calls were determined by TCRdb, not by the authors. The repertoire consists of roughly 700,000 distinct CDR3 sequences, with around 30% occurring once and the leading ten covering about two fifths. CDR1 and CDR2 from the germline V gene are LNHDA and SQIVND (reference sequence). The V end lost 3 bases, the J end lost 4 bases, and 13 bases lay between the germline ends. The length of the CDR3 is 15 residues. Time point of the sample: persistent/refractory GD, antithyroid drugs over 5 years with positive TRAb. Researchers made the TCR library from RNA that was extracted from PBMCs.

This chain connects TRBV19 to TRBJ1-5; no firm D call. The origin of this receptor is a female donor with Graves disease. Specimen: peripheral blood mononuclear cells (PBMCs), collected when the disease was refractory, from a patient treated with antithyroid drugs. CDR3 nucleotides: TGTGCCAGTAGTATTCTTCGGCAGGCTAATCAGCCCCAGCATTTT. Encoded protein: CASSILRQANQPQHF.